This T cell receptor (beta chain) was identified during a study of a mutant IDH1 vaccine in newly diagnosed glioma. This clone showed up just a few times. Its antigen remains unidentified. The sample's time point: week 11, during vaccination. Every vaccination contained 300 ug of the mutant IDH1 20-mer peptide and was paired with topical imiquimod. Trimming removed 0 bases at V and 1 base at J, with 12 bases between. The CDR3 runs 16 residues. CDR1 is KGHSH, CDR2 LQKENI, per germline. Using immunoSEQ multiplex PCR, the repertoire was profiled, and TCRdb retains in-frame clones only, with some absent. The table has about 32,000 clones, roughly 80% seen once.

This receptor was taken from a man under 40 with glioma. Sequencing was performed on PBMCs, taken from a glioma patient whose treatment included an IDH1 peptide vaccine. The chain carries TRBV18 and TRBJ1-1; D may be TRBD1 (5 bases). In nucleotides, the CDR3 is TGTGCCAGCTCACCACCGAAGCGGACAAGGAACACTGAAGCTTTCTTT. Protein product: CASSPPKRTRNTEAFF. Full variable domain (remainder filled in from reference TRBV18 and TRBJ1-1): NAGVMQNPRHLVRRRGQEARLRCSPMKGHSHVYWYRQLPEEGLKFMVYLQKENIIDESGMPKERFSAEFPKEGPSILRIQQVVRGDSAAYFCASSPPKRTRNTEAFFGQGTRLTVV.